Following are 32 T cell receptor beta chains from one sample sequenced in a study of T cells in Graves' hyperthyroidism and ophthalmopathy. Researchers took RNA transcripts and amplified the TCR beta CDR3 regions from them. With the HTBI primer set, the TCR CDR3 went through a first round of RT-PCR. TCRdb itself ran the multiplex PCR reads through MiXCR, one entry per CDR3 protein. Among 600,000 to 850,000 distinct CDR3 sequences listed, around 20% were seen once. The sequenced sample consisted of blood. These receptors all come from a woman aged 45-65 years with Graves' hyperthyroidism that later progressed to Graves' ophthalmopathy.

This clonotype was detected once. The chain carries TRBV6-1 and TRBJ1-2; 7 bases fit TRBD1. Germline lookup yields CDR1 MNHNS and CDR2 SASEGT. The CDR3 runs 13 residues. V gave up 5 bases and J gave up 6 bases; unmatched junction bases: 6. The CDR3 loop is CASSPNRGNGYTF. In DNA form, the CDR3 reads TGTGCCAGCAGTCCGAACAGGGGAAATGGCTACACCTTC.

This clonotype turned up a few times. This chain uses TRBV5-1 with TRBJ1-2; 7 bases map to TRBD1. V lost 0 bases and J lost 2; bases outside the gene matches: 7. CDR1 is SGHRS, CDR2 YFSETQ, per germline. The CDR3 runs to 16 residues. The CDR3 DNA sequence: TGCGCCAGCAGCTTGGGGCAGGGGGAGGTCAACTATGGCTACACCTTC. Its protein product is CASSLGQGEVNYGYTF.

Points on this clonotype: A much bigger clone sits one base away, suggesting this may be a read error. The chain joins TRBV11-2 to TRBJ1-5; D not resolved. The germline V gene encodes CDR1 SGHAT and CDR2 FQNNGV. The ends were cut back, 8 bases at V and 4 bases at J, with 12 bases in the middle. This CDR3 is built from 13 residues. The CDR3 bases are TGTGCCAGCGGCCGAGAAGGGAATCAGCCCCAGCATTTT. Encoded protein: CASGREGNQPQHF.

The chain recombines TRBV2 with TRBJ1-6; the D gene is possibly TRBD1 (5 bases). Germline V gene lookup returns CDR1 SNHLY and CDR2 FYNNEI. The CDR3 extends over 15 amino acids. V was trimmed by 4 bases and J by 7 bases, leaving 14 bases between them. The chain's CDR3 is CASSVRSGLNSPLHF. For the CDR3, the DNA is TGTGCCAGCAGTGTAAGGTCAGGGTTGAATTCACCCCTCCACTTT.

This clonotype was seen a few times. This rearrangement joins TRBV5-6 to TRBJ1-2, with 7 bases identical to TRBD1. The CDR3 consists of 14 residues. CDR1 SGHDT and CDR2 YYEEEE come from the germline V gene. Trimming cost V 3 bases and J 3 bases; bases outside gene matches: 5. The CDR3 here is CASSSWTGDYGYTF. DNA for the CDR3: TGTGCCAGCAGCTCCTGGACAGGCGACTATGGCTACACCTTC.

A few counts support this clonotype. The rearrangement links TRBV12-3 or TRBV12-4 to TRBJ2-3, with 12 nucleotides matching TRBD1. CDR3 size: 18 residues. J lost 0 bases, V lost 4 bases, and 8 bases had no gene match. The CDR3 region is CASSSGQGATDSTDTQYF. DNA for the CDR3: TGTGCCAGCAGTTCGGGACAGGGGGCAACAGACAGCACAGATACGCAGTATTTT.

Comments on this clonotype: A much larger clone lies a single base off, so this may be a read error. V and J are TRBV29-1 and TRBJ2-1, with D possibly matching TRBD2 (6 bases). This CDR3 comprises 16 residues. CDR1 is SQVTM and CDR2 is ANQGSEA in the germline V gene. CDR3 sequence: CSVELRGGPNYNEQLF. Written as DNA, the CDR3 is TGCAGCGTTGAACTGCGGGGAGGCCCCAACTACAATGAGCAGCTCTTC.

This chain joins TRBV11-3 and TRBJ2-2, with 8 bases fitting TRBD1. The CDR3 is 18 amino acids. V lost 5 bases, J lost 1 base, and 12 bases stayed unmatched. Germline V gene data show CDR1 as SGHNT and CDR2 as YENEEA. The DNA of the CDR3 is TGTGCCAGCAGCCATAAGCCCCCGACAGGGGAGAACACCGGGGAGCTGTTTTTT. Protein: CASSHKPPTGENTGELFF.

V usage is TRBV6-2 or TRBV6-3 and J usage is TRBJ2-7, with D possibly TRBD1 on 5 matching bases. The CDR3 is made up of 16 amino acids. Germline values: CDR1 MNHEY, CDR2 SVGEGT. Trimming left V 0 bases short and J 6 bases short, with 18 bases between. The CDR3 coding sequence is TGTGCCAGCAGTTACTCCCTCCGGGCACAGGATCCCGAGCAGTACTTC. This codes for CASSYSLRAQDPEQYF.

This clonotype was seen at least ten times. The V and J genes are TRBV2 and TRBJ1-3, with TRBD1 matching 8 bases. The CDR3 runs to 16 residues. From germline, CDR1 is SNHLY and CDR2 FYNNEI. Unmatched junction bases numbered 11, after V lost 7 bases and J lost 3 bases. The CDR3 coding sequence is TGTGCCAGCACCTTGGGACAGGAGATTCTTGGAAACACCATATATTTT. It encodes CASTLGQEILGNTIYF.

The chain employs TRBV4-1 and TRBJ2-7, with unresolved D. Deletions cut 1 base from V and 3 bases from J, with 13 bases between. In germline, CDR1 is MGHRA, CDR2 YSYEKL. The CDR3 has 15 residues. CDR3 nucleotides: TGCGCCAGCAGCCAAGTACCTGACGCAAACTACGAGCAGTACTTC. Its translation is CASSQVPDANYEQYF.

The CDR3 DNA sequence: TGTGCCAGCAGCGTGGACACACCCACGAGGGGGCAGGGGGTCGGGGAGCTGTTTTTT. Its translation: CASSVDTPTRGQGVGELFF. The chain joins TRBV9 to TRBJ2-2, with 7 bases that match TRBD1. The CDR3 consists of 19 residues. Germline V CDR1 and CDR2: SGDLS, YYNGEE. Losses at the gene ends were 2 bases for V and 7 bases for J; bases not matched to a gene: 20.

In this sample, this clonotype turned up many times. J is TRBJ1-4 and V is TRBV7-2; D remains unclear. This CDR3 has 14 amino acids. The V gene lost 5 bases and the J gene lost 3 bases, with 10 bases spanning the gap. Germline loops: CDR1 SGHTA, CDR2 FQGNSA. This chain's CDR3 is CASSPGWANEKLFF. In DNA form, the CDR3 reads TGTGCCAGCAGCCCCGGGTGGGCTAATGAAAAACTGTTTTTT.

This sequence joins TRBV4-2 and TRBJ1-5; D call uncertain. V was shortened by 4 bases and J by 9 bases, with 13 bases between the two germline ends. The CDR3 is made up of 13 amino acids. Germline assignment: CDR1 LGHNA and CDR2 YNFKEQ. In DNA form, the CDR3 reads TGTGCCAGCAGCCGAACTCCCCTTCGGCCCCAGCATTTT. It translates to CASSRTPLRPQHF.

On this clonotype: This may arise from a read error, as a much more abundant clone is one base away. This chain joins TRBV7-2 and TRBJ2-1; TRBD2 matches at 14 bases. Germline CDR1 reads SGHTA; CDR2 reads FQGNSA. This CDR3 has 18 amino acids. The CDR3 DNA sequence: TGTGGCAGCAGCTTATCCCCCGGGACTAGCGGGGGCTACAATGAGCAGTTCTTC. The encoded protein is CGSSLSPGTSGGYNEQFF.

The chain is built from TRBV20-1 and TRBJ2-5; D is tentatively TRBD1 or TRBD2 (5 bases each). CDR3 length equals 15 residues. V was shortened by 1 base and J by 5 bases, with 17 bases between the two germline ends. The germline CDR1 and CDR2 sequences are DFQATT and SNEGSKA (reference sequence). The CDR3 sequence is CSARGRSQGGETQYF. Here the CDR3 DNA reads TGCAGTGCTAGAGGGAGGTCTCAGGGTGGGGAGACCCAGTACTTC.

This clonotype was recorded many times. The rearrangement uses TRBV20-1 and TRBJ1-2; a weak D match, TRBD1 (5 bases). CDR1 is DFQATT, CDR2 SNEGSKA, per germline (reference sequence). Trimming left V 0 bases short and J 0 bases short, with 11 bases between. This CDR3 is built from 15 residues. CDR3 sequence reads: CSARDWAGTNYGYTF. Written as DNA, the CDR3 is TGCAGTGCTAGAGATTGGGCAGGGACTAACTATGGCTACACCTTC.

This clonotype was observed at least ten times. The rearrangement uses TRBV6-1 and TRBJ1-2; the D gene is possibly TRBD1 (6 bases). The CDR3 has 13 amino acids. Per germline, CDR1 MNHNS and CDR2 SASEGT. Trimming took 6 bases from V and 6 from J, leaving 14 bases between them. CDR3 region: CASSRGQLNGYTF. The DNA of the CDR3 is TGTGCCAGCAGCCGCGGACAGCTCAATGGCTACACCTTC.

This clonotype has more than one count but fewer than ten. V is TRBV6-6 and J is TRBJ2-3; 8 nucleotides agree with TRBD2. CDR1 and CDR2 (germline): MNHNY, SVGAGI (reference sequence). Losses at the gene ends were 6 bases for V and 0 bases for J; bases not matched to a gene: 11. The CDR3 is made up of 17 amino acids. CDR3 amino acids: CASRLPGLAGSTDTQYF. As DNA, the CDR3 is TGTGCCAGCAGATTACCCGGACTAGCAGGTAGCACAGATACGCAGTATTTT.

A few counts support this clonotype. V and J are TRBV18 and TRBJ1-1; 7 bases line up with TRBD1. V shed 3 bases, J shed 11 bases, and the junction held 6 bases outside the gene matches. Germline V CDR1 and CDR2: KGHSH, LQKENI. The CDR3 has 12 amino acids. CDR3 coding DNA: TGTGCCAGCTCACCTCGAACAGGGGAGGCTTTCTTT. Protein: CASSPRTGEAFF.

The V call is TRBV6-1, the J call TRBJ1-6, with D perhaps TRBD1 (5 bases). V was cut by 5 bases and J by 4 bases, with 18 bases left in between. The CDR3 contains 17 residues. The V gene's germline CDR1 is MNHNS and CDR2 SASEGT. The CDR3: CASSYRQGARYNSPLHF. CDR3 nucleotide sequence: TGTGCCAGCAGTTATCGGCAAGGGGCCCGATATAATTCACCCCTCCACTTT.

In this sample, this clonotype turned up many times. This rearrangement joins TRBV5-1 to TRBJ1-1; D uncertain. Looked up from germline, CDR1 is SGHRS and CDR2 is YFSETQ. V lost 5 bases, J lost 2 bases, and 10 bases lay in between. The CDR3 spans 13 residues. The CDR3 here is CASSQPRNTEAFF. CDR3 nucleotides: TGCGCCAGCAGTCAACCCAGAAACACTGAAGCTTTCTTT.

The table lists this clonotype with many counts. The rearrangement uses TRBV20-1 and TRBJ1-1, with a weak D call TRBD1 (5 bases). The germline V and J ends were trimmed by 3 bases and 8 bases, with 10 bases remaining between them. The CDR3 has 11 amino acids. From germline, CDR1 is DFQATT and CDR2 SNEGSKA (reference sequence). The CDR3 region has the DNA TGCAGTGCTAGGGAGGGGAGGGAAGCTTTCTTT. This codes for CSAREGREAFF.

V gene TRBV6-2 or TRBV6-3 combines with J gene TRBJ2-3; weak D call: TRBD2 (5 bases). Germline V CDR1 and CDR2: MNHEY, SVGEGT. Trimming stripped 7 bases from V and 2 bases from J, with 10 bases between. The CDR3 totals 13 residues. As DNA, the CDR3 is TGTGCCAGCACCAAGCGGTTCACAGATACGCAGTATTTT. Its translation is CASTKRFTDTQYF.

The chain recombines TRBV15 with TRBJ2-7; D might be TRBD1 (6 bases). V dropped 0 bases and J dropped 1 base, with 16 bases sitting between them. The CDR3 runs to 17 residues. Germline V gives CDR1 LNHNV, CDR2 YYDKDF (reference sequence). CDR3 amino acids: CATSRDSPGHQSYEQYF. DNA of the CDR3: TGTGCCACCAGCAGAGATTCGCCGGGACACCAATCCTACGAGCAGTACTTC.

The chain couples TRBV20-1 to TRBJ1-4, with a tentative D call TRBD1 (5 bases). There are 15 residues in the CDR3. In germline, CDR1 is DFQATT, CDR2 SNEGSKA (reference sequence). V was trimmed by 1 base and J by 3 bases, leaving 12 bases between them. CDR3 region: CSARGGGAANEKLFF. In DNA form, the CDR3 reads TGCAGTGCTAGAGGTGGTGGGGCGGCTAATGAAAAACTGTTTTTT.

This clonotype occurred many times. The chain employs TRBV7-2 and TRBJ1-1, with a weak D call TRBD1 (5 bases). Germline V lookup: CDR1 SGHTA, CDR2 FQGNSA. V was shortened by 5 bases and J by 2 bases, with 12 bases between the two germline ends. The CDR3 runs 14 residues. CDR3: CASSLLGANTEAFF. CDR3 DNA: TGTGCCAGCAGCCTGCTCGGGGCCAACACTGAAGCTTTCTTT.

The V call is TRBV28, the J call TRBJ2-7; D not certain. This CDR3 is 14 amino acids long. From germline, CDR1 is MDHEN and CDR2 SYDVKM. V lost 2 bases and J lost 4, with 12 bases in between. CDR3 nucleotide sequence: TGTGCCAGCAGTTTAACTGGGCTCGCGTACGAGCAGTACTTC. Amino acid sequence: CASSLTGLAYEQYF.

This clonotype was counted at least ten times. The rearrangement uses TRBV30 and TRBJ1-2; 7 nucleotides agree with TRBD1. The CDR3 totals 16 residues. The ends lost 0 bases at V and 6 bases at J; junction bases unmatched: 13. Germline CDR1 is GTSNPN and CDR2 is SVGIG (reference sequence). The DNA of the CDR3 is TGTGCCTGGAGTGTACCTGGACAGGCCCTACGGGATGGCTACACCTTC. Amino acid sequence: CAWSVPGQALRDGYTF. Drawing the rest from reference TRBV30 and TRBJ1-2, the complete variable domain is SQTIHQWPATLVQPVGSPLSLECTVEGTSNPNLYWYRQAAGRGLQLLFYSVGIGQISSEVPQNLSASRPQDRQFILSSKKLLLSDSGFYLCAWSVPGQALRDGYTFGSGTRLTVV.

This rearrangement joins TRBV13 to TRBJ1-6; the D is unclear. CDR1 is PRHDT, CDR2 FYEKMQ, per germline (reference sequence). This CDR3 comprises 17 residues. Trimming removed 5 bases at V and 5 bases at J, with 19 bases between. The CDR3 DNA reads TGTGCCAGCAGCCCCGCAGGATTGAGGGCTAATAATTCACCCCTCCACTTT. Amino acid sequence: CASSPAGLRANNSPLHF.

V usage is TRBV5-6 and J usage is TRBJ1-2; 9 bases line up with TRBD1. The CDR3 extends over 16 amino acids. The V gene's germline CDR1 is SGHDT and CDR2 YYEEEE. With V trimmed by 4 bases and J by 8 bases, 15 bases remained unmatched. CDR3 nucleotide sequence: TGTGCCAGCAGCCTCCGGGACAGGGTGGGGACGGGCGGCTACACCTTC. It translates to CASSLRDRVGTGGYTF.

This clonotype was picked up many times. J is TRBJ1-2 and V is TRBV5-5; D possibly corresponds to TRBD1 (6 bases). V was clipped by 5 bases and J by 2 bases, with 16 bases between them. The CDR3 has 15 amino acids. CDR1 is SGHKS, CDR2 YYEKEE, per germline (reference sequence). This chain's CDR3 is CASSIGGGSNYGYTF. For the CDR3, the DNA is TGTGCCAGCAGTATTGGAGGGGGTTCCAACTATGGCTACACCTTC.